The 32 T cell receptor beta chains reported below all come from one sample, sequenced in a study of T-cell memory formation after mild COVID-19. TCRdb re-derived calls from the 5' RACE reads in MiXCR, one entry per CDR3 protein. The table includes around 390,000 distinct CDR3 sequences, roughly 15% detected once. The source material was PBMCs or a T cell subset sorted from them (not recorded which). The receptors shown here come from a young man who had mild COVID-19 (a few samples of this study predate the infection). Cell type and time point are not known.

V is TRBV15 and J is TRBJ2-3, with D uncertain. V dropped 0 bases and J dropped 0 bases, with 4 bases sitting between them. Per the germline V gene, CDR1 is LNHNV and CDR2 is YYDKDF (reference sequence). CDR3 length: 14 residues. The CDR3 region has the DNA TGTGCCACCAGCAGAGAAACTAGCACAGATACGCAGTATTTT. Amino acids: CATSRETSTDTQYF.

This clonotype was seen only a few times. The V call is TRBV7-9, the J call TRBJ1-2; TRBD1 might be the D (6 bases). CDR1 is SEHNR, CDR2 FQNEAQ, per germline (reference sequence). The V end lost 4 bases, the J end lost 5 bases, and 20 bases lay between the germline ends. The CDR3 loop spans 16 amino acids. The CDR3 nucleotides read TGTGCCAGCAGCTCCCTCCACAGGGACTTTCTATATGGCTACACCTTC. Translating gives CASSSLHRDFLYGYTF. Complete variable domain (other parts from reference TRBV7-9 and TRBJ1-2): DTGVSQNPRHKITKRGQNVTFRCDPISEHNRLYWYRQTLGQGPEFLTYFQNEAQLEKSRLLSDRFSAERPKGSFSTLEIQRTEQGDSAMYLCASSSLHRDFLYGYTFGSGTRLTVV.

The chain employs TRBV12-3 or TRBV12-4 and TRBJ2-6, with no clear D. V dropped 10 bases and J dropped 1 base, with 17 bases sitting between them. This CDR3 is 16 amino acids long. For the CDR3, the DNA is TGTGCCACCACCCTGGAGCCGTCTTCTGGGGCCAACGTCCTGACTTTC. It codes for CATTLEPSSGANVLTF.

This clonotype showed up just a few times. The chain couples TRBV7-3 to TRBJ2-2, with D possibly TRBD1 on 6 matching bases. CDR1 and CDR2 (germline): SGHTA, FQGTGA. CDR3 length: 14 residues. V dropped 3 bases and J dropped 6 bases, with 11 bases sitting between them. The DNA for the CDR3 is TGTGCCAGCAGCTTGTCAGGGGAATCCGGGGAGCTGTTTTTT. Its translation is CASSLSGESGELFF.

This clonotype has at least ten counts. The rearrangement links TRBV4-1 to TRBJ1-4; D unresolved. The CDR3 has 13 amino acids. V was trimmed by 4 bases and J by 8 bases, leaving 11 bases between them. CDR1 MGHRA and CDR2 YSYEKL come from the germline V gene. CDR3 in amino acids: CASSLVGGEKLFF. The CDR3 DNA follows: TGCGCCAGCAGCCTGGTGGGAGGAGAAAAACTGTTTTTT.

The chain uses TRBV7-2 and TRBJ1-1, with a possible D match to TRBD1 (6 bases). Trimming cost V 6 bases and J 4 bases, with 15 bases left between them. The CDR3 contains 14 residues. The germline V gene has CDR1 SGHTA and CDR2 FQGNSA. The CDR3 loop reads CASRQQGRGTEAFF. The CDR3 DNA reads TGTGCCAGCAGACAACAGGGTAGGGGCACTGAAGCTTTCTTT.

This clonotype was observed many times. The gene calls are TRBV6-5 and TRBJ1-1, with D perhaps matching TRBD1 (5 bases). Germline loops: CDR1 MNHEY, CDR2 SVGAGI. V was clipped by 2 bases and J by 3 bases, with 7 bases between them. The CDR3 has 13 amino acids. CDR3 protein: CASSYRGDTEAFF. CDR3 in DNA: TGTGCCAGCAGTTACCGGGGGGACACTGAAGCTTTCTTT.

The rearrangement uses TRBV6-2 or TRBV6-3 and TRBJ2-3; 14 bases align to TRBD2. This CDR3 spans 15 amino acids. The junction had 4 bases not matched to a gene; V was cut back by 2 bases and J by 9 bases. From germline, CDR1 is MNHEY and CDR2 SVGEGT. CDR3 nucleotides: TGTGCCAGCAGTTACGGACTAGCGGGGGGTCAGACGCAGTATTTT. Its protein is CASSYGLAGGQTQYF.

CDR3 loop: CASSRRRAQYF. The CDR3 nucleotides read TGTGCCAGCAGTCGCCGTCGGGCCCAGTACTTC. The rearrangement links TRBV28 to TRBJ2-5; D is undetermined. The CDR3 spans 11 residues. The V gene's germline CDR1 is MDHEN and CDR2 SYDVKM. Trimming pared 5 bases from V and 9 bases from J, leaving 10 bases between.

Here the CDR3 reads CAIGQSSYEQYF. The CDR3, as DNA: TGTGCCATAGGACAGAGCTCCTACGAGCAGTACTTC. The chain recombines TRBV10-3 with TRBJ2-7, with TRBD1 as a possible D gene (6 bases). The germline gives CDR1 ENHRY, CDR2 SYGVKD. The CDR3 covers 12 residues. V lost 9 bases to trimming and J lost 0 bases, with 9 bases between them.

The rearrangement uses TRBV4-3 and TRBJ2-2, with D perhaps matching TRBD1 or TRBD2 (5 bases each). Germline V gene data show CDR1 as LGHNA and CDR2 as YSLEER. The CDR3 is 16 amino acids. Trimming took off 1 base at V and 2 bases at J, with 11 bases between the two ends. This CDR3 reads CASSQGRTLNTGELFF. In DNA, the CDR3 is TGCGCCAGCAGCCAAGGGAGGACACTTAACACCGGGGAGCTGTTTTTT.

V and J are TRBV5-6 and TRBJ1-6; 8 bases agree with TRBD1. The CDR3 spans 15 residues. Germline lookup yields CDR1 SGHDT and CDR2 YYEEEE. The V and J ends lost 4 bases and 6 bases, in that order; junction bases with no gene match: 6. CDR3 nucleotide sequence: TGTGCCAGCAGCGGCGGGACAGGCGTTAATTCACCCCTCCACTTT. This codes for CASSGGTGVNSPLHF.

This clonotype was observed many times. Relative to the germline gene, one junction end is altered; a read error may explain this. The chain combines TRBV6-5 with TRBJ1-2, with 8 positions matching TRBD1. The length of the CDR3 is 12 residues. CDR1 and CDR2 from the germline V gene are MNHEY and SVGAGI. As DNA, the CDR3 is TGCCCCCCGGACAGGGAGAACTATGGCTACACCTTC. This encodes CPPDRENYGYTF.

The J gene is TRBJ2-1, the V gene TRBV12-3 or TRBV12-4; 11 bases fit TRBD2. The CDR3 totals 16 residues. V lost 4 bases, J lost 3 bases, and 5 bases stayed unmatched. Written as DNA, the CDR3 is TGTGCCAGCAGTTCGCGACTAGCGGGGTACTACAATGAGCAGTTCTTC. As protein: CASSSRLAGYYNEQFF.

The CDR3 DNA is TGTGCCAGCAGTTACGCCGATTCCCGAGGGGCTAACTATGGCTACACCTTC. This codes for CASSYADSRGANYGYTF. The chain is built from TRBV6-5 and TRBJ1-2, with D perhaps matching TRBD1 (5 bases). CDR3 length: 17 residues. From germline, CDR1 is MNHEY and CDR2 SVGAGI. Trimming took off 2 bases at V and 0 bases at J, with 16 bases between the two ends.

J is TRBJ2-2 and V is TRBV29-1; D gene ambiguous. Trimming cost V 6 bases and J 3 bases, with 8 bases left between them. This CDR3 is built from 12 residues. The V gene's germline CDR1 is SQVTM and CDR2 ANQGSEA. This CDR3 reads CSVADHTGELFF. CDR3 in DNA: TGCAGCGTCGCAGACCACACCGGGGAGCTGTTTTTT.

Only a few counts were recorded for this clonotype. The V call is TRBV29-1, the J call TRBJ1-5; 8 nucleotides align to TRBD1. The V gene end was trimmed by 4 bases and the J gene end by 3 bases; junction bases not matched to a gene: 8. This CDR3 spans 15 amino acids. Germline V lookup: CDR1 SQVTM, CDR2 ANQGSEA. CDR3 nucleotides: TGCAGCGTTGGACAGGGGAACGGGAACAATCAGCCCCAGCATTTT. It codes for CSVGQGNGNNQPQHF.

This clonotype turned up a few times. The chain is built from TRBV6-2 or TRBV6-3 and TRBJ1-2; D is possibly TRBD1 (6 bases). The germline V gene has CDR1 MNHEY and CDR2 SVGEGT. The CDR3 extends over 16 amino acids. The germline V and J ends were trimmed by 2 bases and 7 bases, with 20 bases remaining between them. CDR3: CASSYVGTPDLSGYTF. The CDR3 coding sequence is TGTGCCAGCAGTTACGTCGGGACACCAGACTTAAGTGGCTACACCTTC.

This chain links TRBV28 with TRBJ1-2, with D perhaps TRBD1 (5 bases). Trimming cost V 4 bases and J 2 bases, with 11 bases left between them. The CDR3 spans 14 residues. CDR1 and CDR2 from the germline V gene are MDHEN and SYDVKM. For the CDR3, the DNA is TGTGCCAGCAGTTCGGAGGGGTCCAACTATGGCTACACCTTC. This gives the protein CASSSEGSNYGYTF.

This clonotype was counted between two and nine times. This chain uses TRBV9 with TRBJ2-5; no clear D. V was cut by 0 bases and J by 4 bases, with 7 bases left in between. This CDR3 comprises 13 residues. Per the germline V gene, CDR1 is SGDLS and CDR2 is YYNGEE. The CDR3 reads CASSVVPGETQYF. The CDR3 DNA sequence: TGTGCCAGCAGCGTAGTCCCGGGAGAGACCCAGTACTTC. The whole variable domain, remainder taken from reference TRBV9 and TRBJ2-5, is DSGVTQTPKHLITATGQRVTLRCSPRSGDLSVYWYQQSLDQGLQFLIQYYNGEERAKGNILERFSAQQFPDLHSELNLSSLELGDSALYFCASSVVPGETQYFGPGTRLLVL.

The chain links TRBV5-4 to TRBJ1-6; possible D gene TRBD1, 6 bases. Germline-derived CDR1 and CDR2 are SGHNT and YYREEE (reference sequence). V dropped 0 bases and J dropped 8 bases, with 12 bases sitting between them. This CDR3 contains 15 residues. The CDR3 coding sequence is TGTGCCAGCAGCTTGGCCGGGGGCGATTATTCACCCCTCCACTTT. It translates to CASSLAGGDYSPLHF.

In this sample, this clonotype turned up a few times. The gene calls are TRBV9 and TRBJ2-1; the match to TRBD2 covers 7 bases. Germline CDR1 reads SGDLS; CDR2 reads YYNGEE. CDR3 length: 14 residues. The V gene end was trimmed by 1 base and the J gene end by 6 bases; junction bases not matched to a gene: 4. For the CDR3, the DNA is TGTGCCAGCAGCGTAAGGTGGGGGGGCAATGAGCAGTTCTTC. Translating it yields CASSVRWGGNEQFF.

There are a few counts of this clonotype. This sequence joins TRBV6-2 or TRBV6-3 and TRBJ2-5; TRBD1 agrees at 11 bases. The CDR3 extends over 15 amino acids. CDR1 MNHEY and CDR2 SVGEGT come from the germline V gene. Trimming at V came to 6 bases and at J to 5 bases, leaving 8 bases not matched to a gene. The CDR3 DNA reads TGTGCCAGCAGCCCGGGACAGGGGGTATCTGAGACCCAGTACTTC. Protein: CASSPGQGVSETQYF.

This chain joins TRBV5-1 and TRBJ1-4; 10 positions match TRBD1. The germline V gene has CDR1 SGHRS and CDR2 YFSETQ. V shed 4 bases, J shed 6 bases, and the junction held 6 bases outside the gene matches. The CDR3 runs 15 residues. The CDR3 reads CASSPLGTGDEKLFF. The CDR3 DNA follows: TGCGCCAGCAGCCCCCTGGGGACAGGGGATGAAAAACTGTTTTTT.

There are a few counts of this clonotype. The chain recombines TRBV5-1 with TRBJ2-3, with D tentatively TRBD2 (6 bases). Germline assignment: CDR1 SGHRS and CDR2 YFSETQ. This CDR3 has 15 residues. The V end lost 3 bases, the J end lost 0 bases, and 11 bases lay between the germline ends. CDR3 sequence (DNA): TGCGCCAGCAGCTCGGTTAGCGGCAGCACAGATACGCAGTATTTT. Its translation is CASSSVSGSTDTQYF.

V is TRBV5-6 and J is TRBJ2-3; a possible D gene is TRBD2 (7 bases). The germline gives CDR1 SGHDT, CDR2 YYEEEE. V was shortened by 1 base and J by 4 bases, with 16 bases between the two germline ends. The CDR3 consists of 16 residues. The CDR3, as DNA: TGTGCCAGCAGCTTGTTTTCGGGGGGCCACCCAGATACGCAGTATTTT. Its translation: CASSLFSGGHPDTQYF.

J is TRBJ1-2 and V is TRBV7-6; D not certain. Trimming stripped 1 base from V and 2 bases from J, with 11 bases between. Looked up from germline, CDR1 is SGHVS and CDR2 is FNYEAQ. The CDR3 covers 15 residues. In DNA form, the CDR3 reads TGTGCCAGCAGCTTAGAGGCAGGACGCAACTATGGCTACACCTTC. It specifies CASSLEAGRNYGYTF.

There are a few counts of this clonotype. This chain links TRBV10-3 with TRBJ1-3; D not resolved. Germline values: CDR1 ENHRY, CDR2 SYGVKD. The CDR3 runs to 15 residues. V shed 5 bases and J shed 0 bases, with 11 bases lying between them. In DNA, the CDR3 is TGTGCCATCAGTCCGGGCAGCAACTCTGGAAACACCATATATTTT. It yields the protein CAISPGSNSGNTIYF.

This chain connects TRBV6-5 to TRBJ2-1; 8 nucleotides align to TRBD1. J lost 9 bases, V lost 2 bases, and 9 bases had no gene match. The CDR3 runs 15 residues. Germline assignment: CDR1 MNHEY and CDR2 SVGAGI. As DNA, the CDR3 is TGTGCCAGCAGTTACGGGACAGGAGGTGGTGGTGAGCAGTTCTTC. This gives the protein CASSYGTGGGGEQFF.

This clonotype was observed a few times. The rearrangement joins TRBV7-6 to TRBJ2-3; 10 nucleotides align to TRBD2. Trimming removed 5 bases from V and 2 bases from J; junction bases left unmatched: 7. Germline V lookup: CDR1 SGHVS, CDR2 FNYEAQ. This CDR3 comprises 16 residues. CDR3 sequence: CASSPVAGGFTDTQYF. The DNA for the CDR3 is TGTGCCAGCAGCCCCGTAGCGGGGGGATTCACAGATACGCAGTATTTT.

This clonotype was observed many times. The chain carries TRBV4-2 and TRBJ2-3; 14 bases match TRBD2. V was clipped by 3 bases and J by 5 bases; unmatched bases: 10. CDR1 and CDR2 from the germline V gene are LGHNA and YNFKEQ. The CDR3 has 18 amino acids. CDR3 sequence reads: CASSQAGLAGGLGDTQYF. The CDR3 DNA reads TGTGCCAGCAGCCAGGCTGGACTAGCGGGGGGCCTGGGAGATACGCAGTATTTT.

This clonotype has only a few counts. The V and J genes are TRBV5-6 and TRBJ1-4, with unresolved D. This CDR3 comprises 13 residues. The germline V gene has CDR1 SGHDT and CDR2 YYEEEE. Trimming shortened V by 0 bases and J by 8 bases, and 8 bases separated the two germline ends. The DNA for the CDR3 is TGTGCCAGCAGCTTGGCCGGGCGGGAAAAACTGTTTTTT. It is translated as CASSLAGREKLFF.